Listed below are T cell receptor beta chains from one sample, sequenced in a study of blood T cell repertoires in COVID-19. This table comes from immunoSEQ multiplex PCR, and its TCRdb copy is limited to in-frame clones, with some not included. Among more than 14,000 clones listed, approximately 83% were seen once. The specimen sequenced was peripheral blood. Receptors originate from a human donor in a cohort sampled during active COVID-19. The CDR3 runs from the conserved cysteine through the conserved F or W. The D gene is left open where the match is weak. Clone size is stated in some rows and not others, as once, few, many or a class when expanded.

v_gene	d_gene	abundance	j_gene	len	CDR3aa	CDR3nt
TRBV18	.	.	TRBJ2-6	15	CASSPLSSGANVLTF	TGTGCCAGCTCACCACTCAGCTCTGGGGCCAACGTCCTGACTTTC
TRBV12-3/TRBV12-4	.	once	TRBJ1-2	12	CASTTTLSGYTF	TGTGCCAGCACCACCACTTTGAGTGGCTACACCTTC
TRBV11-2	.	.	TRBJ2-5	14	CASSFQGLRETQYF	TGTGCCAGCAGCTTCCAGGGGCTGCGGGAGACCCAGTACTTC
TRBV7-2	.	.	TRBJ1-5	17	CASSETPGSLSNQPQHF	TGTGCCAGCAGCGAAACCCCCGGGAGCCTCAGCAATCAGCCCCAGCATTTT
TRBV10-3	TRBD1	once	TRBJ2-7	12	CATDRGSYEQYF	TGTGCCACGGACAGGGGCTCCTACGAGCAGTACTTC
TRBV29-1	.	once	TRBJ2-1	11	CSVGVGAKQFF	TGCAGCGTGGGGGTGGGGGCAAAGCAGTTCTTC
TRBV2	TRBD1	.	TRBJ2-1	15	CASRTGVFSYNEQFF	TGTGCCAGCAGGACAGGGGTTTTCTCCTACAATGAGCAGTTCTTC
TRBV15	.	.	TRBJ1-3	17	CATSRAPLSYSGNTIYF	TGTGCCACCAGCAGAGCCCCCTTGTCTTACTCTGGAAACACCATATATTTT
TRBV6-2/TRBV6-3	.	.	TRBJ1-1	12	CASSPLTSEAFF	TGTGCCAGCAGTCCCCTTACGAGTGAAGCTTTCTTT
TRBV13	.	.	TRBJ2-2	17	CASSFRNREVITGELFF	TGTGCCAGCAGCTTTCGGAACAGAGAAGTAATTACCGGGGAGCTGTTTTTT
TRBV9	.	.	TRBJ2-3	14	CASSFRAQGDTQYF	TGTGCCAGCAGCTTCCGGGCCCAGGGAGATACGCAGTATTTT
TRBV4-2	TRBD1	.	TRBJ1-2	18	CASSQVLGQTFRAYGYTF	TGTGCCAGCAGCCAAGTACTGGGACAGACATTTAGAGCCTATGGCTACACCTTC
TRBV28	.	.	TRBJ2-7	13	CASSPDSTYEQYF	TGTGCCAGCAGCCCCGACTCCACCTACGAGCAGTACTTC
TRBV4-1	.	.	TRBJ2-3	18	CASSQDILERTITDTQYF	TGCGCCAGCAGCCAAGATATATTGGAGCGGACCATCACAGATACGCAGTATTTT
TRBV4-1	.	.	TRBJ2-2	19	CARSRRGRGEYSNTGELFF	TGCGCCCGCAGCCGGCGGGGCAGGGGGGAATACTCGAACACCGGGGAGCTGTTTTTT
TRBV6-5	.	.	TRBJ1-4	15	CASSYAGQPNEKLFF	TGTGCCAGCAGTTACGCCGGACAGCCAAATGAAAAACTGTTTTTT
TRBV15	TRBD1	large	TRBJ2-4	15	CATSGGQGSADIQYF	TGTGCCACCAGCGGGGGACAGGGGAGTGCGGACATTCAGTACTTC
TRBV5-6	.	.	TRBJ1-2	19	CASSLEGQGTKTTNYGYTF	TGTGCCAGCAGCTTGGAGGGTCAGGGGACTAAGACAACTAACTATGGCTACACCTTC
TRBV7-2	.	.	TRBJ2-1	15	CASSLQSGVESEQFF	TGTGCCAGCAGCCTACAATCGGGGGTGGAATCTGAGCAGTTCTTC
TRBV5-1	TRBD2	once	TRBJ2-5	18	CASTEPETSGGFQETQYF	TGCGCCAGCACCGAACCCGAGACTAGCGGGGGGTTCCAAGAGACCCAGTACTTC
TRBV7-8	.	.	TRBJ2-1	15	CASRPTGSSYNEQFF	TGTGCCAGCAGGCCTACAGGTAGCTCCTACAATGAGCAGTTCTTC
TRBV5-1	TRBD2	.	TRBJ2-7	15	CASSPREGVAYEQYF	TGCGCCAGCAGCCCGAGGGAGGGAGTCGCCTACGAGCAGTACTTC
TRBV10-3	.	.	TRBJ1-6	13	CASSGMRNSPLHF	TGTGCCTCATCGGGTATGAGGAATTCACCCCTCCACTTT
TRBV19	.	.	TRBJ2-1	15	CASSRAANYYNEQFF	TGTGCCAGTAGTAGGGCAGCTAATTATTACAATGAGCAGTTCTTC
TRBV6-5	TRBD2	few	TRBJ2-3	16	CASSYSNLAGTDTQYF	TGTGCCAGCAGTTACTCGAATCTAGCGGGGACAGATACGCAGTATTTT
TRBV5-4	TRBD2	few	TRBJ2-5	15	CASSLILAGQETQYF	TGTGCCAGCAGCTTGATACTAGCGGGTCAAGAGACCCAGTACTTC
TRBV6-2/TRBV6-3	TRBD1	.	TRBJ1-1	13	CASSSYRGTEAFF	TGTGCCAGCAGTTCCTACAGGGGAACTGAAGCTTTCTTT
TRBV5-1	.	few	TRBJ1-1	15	CASSLFGTSNTEAFF	TGCGCCAGCAGCTTGTTTGGGACATCCAACACTGAAGCTTTCTTT
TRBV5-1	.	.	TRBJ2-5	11	CASSLDTTQYF	TGCGCCAGCAGCTTGGATACAACCCAGTACTTC
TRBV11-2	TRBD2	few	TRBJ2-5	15	CASRPTAAGTSVRYF	TGTGCCAGCAGACCGACAGCGGCAGGGACTAGTGTACGGTACTTC
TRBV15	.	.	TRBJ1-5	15	CATSREGEGNQPQHF	TGTGCCACCAGCAGAGAAGGTGAGGGCAATCAGCCCCAGCATTTT
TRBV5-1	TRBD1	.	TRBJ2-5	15	CASSFSPGGQETQYF	TGCGCCAGCAGCTTCTCGCCAGGGGGCCAAGAGACCCAGTACTTC
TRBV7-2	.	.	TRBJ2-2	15	CASSLAFSAAGELFF	TGTGCCAGCAGCTTAGCGTTCTCCGCGGCCGGGGAGCTGTTTTTT
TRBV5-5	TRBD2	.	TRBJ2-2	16	CASRHPGGPNTGELFF	TGTGCCAGCAGGCATCCGGGGGGGCCGAACACCGGGGAGCTGTTTTTT
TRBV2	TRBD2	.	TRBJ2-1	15	CASTWGGYIYNEQFF	TGTGCCAGCACGTGGGGGGGATACATCTACAATGAGCAGTTCTTC
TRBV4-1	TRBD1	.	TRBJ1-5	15	CASSQDRGLNQPQHF	TGCGCCAGCAGCCAGGACAGGGGGCTTAATCAGCCCCAGCATTTT
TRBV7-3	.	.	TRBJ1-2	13	CASSYSSVYGYTF	TGTGCCAGCAGCTACAGCTCAGTCTATGGCTACACCTTC
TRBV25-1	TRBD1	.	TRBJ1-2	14	CASAGQVTTYGYTF	TGTGCCAGCGCCGGACAGGTGACGACCTATGGCTACACCTTC
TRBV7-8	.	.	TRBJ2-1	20	CASSLALVEVRRSRYNEQFF	TGTGCCAGCAGCTTAGCGTTGGTAGAGGTTCGTCGTAGTCGCTACAATGAGCAGTTCTTC
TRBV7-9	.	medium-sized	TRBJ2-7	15	CASSLAEGALYEQYF	TGTGCCAGCAGCTTAGCGGAGGGGGCTCTATACGAGCAGTACTTC
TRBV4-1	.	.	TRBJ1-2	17	CASSQDASRGRSYGYTF	TGCGCCAGCAGCCAAGACGCTAGTCGAGGGCGCAGCTATGGCTACACCTTC
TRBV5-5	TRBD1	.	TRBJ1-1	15	CASSLRDRGISEAFF	TGTGCCAGCAGCTTGAGGGACAGGGGCATCTCTGAAGCTTTCTTT
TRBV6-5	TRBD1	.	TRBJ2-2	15	CASSTWTGGNGELFF	TGTGCCAGCAGTACTTGGACAGGGGGGAACGGGGAGCTGTTTTTT
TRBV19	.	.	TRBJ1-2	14	CASNNFGTLYGYTF	TGTGCCAGTAATAACTTTGGGACACTGTATGGCTACACCTTC
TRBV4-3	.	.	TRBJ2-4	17	CASSQDFGGLAKNIQYF	TGCGCCAGCAGCCAAGATTTCGGAGGTCTAGCCAAAAACATTCAGTACTTC
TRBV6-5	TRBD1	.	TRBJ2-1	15	CASSYGRGRGNEQFF	TGTGCCAGCAGTTACGGTAGGGGGCGAGGCAATGAGCAGTTCTTC
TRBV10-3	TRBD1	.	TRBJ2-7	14	CAISGQGAHYEQYF	TGTGCCATCAGCGGACAGGGGGCGCATTACGAGCAGTACTTC
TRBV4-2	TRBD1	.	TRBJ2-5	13	CASSRDREETQYF	TGTGCCAGCAGCCGCGACAGGGAAGAGACCCAGTACTTC
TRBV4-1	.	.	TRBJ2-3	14	CASSQGTGTDTQYF	TGCGCCAGCAGCCAAGGGACAGGCACAGATACGCAGTATTTT
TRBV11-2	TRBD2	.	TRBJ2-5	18	CASSWRTSGGAQRETQYF	TGTGCCAGCAGCTGGAGGACTAGCGGGGGGGCGCAGCGAGAGACCCAGTACTTC
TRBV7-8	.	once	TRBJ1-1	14	CASSFGQTNTEAFF	TGTGCCAGCAGCTTTGGACAGACGAACACTGAAGCTTTCTTT
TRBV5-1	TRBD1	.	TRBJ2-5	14	CASSLDRGVGTQYF	TGCGCCAGCAGCTTGGACAGGGGAGTGGGGACCCAGTACTTC
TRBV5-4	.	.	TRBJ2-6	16	CASSFTRDSGANVLTF	TGTGCCAGCAGCTTTACACGGGATTCTGGGGCCAACGTCCTGACTTTC
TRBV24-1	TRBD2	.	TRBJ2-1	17	CATSEGGGVMTYNEQFF	TGTGCCACCAGTGAAGGCGGGGGGGTAATGACCTACAATGAGCAGTTCTTC
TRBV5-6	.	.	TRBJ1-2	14	CASSPLTGRYGYTF	TGTGCCAGCAGCCCTCTGACGGGGAGGTATGGCTACACCTTC
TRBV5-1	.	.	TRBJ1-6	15	CASSLEWDTNSPLHF	TGCGCCAGCAGCTTGGAGTGGGACACCAATTCACCCCTCCACTTT
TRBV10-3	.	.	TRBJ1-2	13	CAMTFSSDYGYTF	TGTGCCATGACATTTTCTTCAGATTATGGCTACACCTTC